This is a list of T cell receptor beta chains from one sample in a study of cytomegalovirus exposure and HLA in healthy donors. Using immunoSEQ multiplex PCR, the repertoire was profiled, and TCRdb retains in-frame clones only, with some absent. The sample holds 150,000 to 200,000 clones, 70% to 80% seen once. Sample: PBMCs. The source is a woman between 40 and 55 years old in good health and CMV-seronegative. Both conserved end residues are part of each CDR3. D genes are given only for firm matches. Not every row has a clone size; where given, it reads once, few, many or a size class.

abundance,v_gene,j_gene,d_gene,CDR3nt,CDR3aa
.,TRBV6-1,TRBJ2-3,.,TGTGCCAGCAGTCTTCCCTCGGGCACAGATACGCAGTATTTT,CASSLPSGTDTQYF
.,TRBV29-1,TRBJ2-3,.,TGCAGCGCCGTAGTAGCTACTAGCACAGATACGCAGTATTTT,CSAVVATSTDTQYF
.,TRBV2,TRBJ2-7,.,TGTGCCAGCAGTGCCACTAGCCCTACCGCCAGGCAGCAGTACTTC,CASSATSPTARQQYF
once,TRBV13,TRBJ2-2,TRBD1,TGTGCCAGCAGCTTAAGGGGGCAGGGACGCACCGGGGAGCTGTTTTTT,CASSLRGQGRTGELFF
.,TRBV6-6,TRBJ1-5,.,TGTGCCAGCCGCTACGAGGGTAATCAGCCCCAGCATTTT,CASRYEGNQPQHF
few,TRBV7-2,TRBJ2-3,.,TGTGCCAGCAGCCGTCGGACTACCCCGGGAGATACGCAGTATTTT,CASSRRTTPGDTQYF
.,TRBV7-9,TRBJ1-2,.,TGTGCCACTTCCGCCGGGGGGTCCTATGGCTACACCTTC,CATSAGGSYGYTF
.,TRBV6-5,TRBJ1-2,TRBD1,TGTGCCAGCAGTTACTCGGAGGGGGCGAGCTATGGCTACACCTTC,CASSYSEGASYGYTF
.,TRBV6-1,TRBJ1-5,.,TGTGCCAGCAGAGGCAGGGAGGATCAGCCCCAGCATTTT,CASRGREDQPQHF
.,TRBV19,TRBJ2-1,TRBD2,TGTGCCAGTAGTATACGCGCGGGAGTCCCCAATGAGCAGTTCTTC,CASSIRAGVPNEQFF
.,TRBV2,TRBJ2-1,.,TGTGCCAGCAGTGACAGAAACAATGAGCAGTTCTTC,CASSDRNNEQFF
.,TRBV5-8,TRBJ1-1,TRBD1,TGTGCCAGCAGCTTGGGACGGACAGGGGTGATGATGAACACTGAAGCTTTCTTT,CASSLGRTGVMMNTEAFF
.,TRBV28,TRBJ1-1,TRBD1,TGTGCCAGCAGTGGCTTAACAGGGGGCGCGGGGGAGAACACTGAAGCTTTCTTT,CASSGLTGGAGENTEAFF
.,TRBV7-7,TRBJ2-5,.,TGTGCTAGCAGCTTAGGGAAGGGGTCAGGGTCACAAGAGACCCAGTACTTC,CASSLGKGSGSQETQYF
.,TRBV14,TRBJ1-1,.,TGTGCCAGCAGCCAATCTTTGAACACTGAAGCTTTCTTT,CASSQSLNTEAFF
.,TRBV28,TRBJ2-1,.,TGTGCCAGCAGTTCCCCCGGGGGGCCTTTAGGCAATGAGCAGTTCTTC,CASSSPGGPLGNEQFF
.,TRBV9,TRBJ2-2,TRBD2,TGTGCCAGCAGCGCCCGTGGACTAGCGGGCAGGACACTAGGGGAGCTGTTTTTT,CASSARGLAGRTLGELFF
.,TRBV11-3,TRBJ1-1,.,TGTGCCAGCAGTGGGGAGGGCACTGAAGCTTTCTTT,CASSGEGTEAFF
.,TRBV2,TRBJ2-3,.,TGTGCCAGCAGGGGGACACGGGGTACGCAGTATTTT,CASRGTRGTQYF
few,TRBV27,TRBJ2-6,.,TGTGCCAGCAGTACGTATAGGGGCCCTCTCTCTGGGGCCAACGTCCTGACTTTC,CASSTYRGPLSGANVLTF
.,TRBV28,TRBJ2-1,TRBD2,TGTGCCAGCAGACCCCCGGGACTATATCCTTCTGAGGGCTACAATGAGCAGTTCTTC,CASRPPGLYPSEGYNEQFF
.,TRBV6-5,TRBJ2-1,TRBD1,TGTGCCAGCAGTCATCCGGGACAGGGACGAAATGAGCAGTTCTTC,CASSHPGQGRNEQFF
.,TRBV13,TRBJ2-7,TRBD2,TGTGCCAGCAGCTCCCTTAGCGGGATTTTAGGCGAGCAGTACTTC,CASSSLSGILGEQYF
.,TRBV19,TRBJ1-1,.,TGTGCCAGTAGTGGGGGCTACCAACGGGCAGCGAACACTGAAGCTTTCTTT,CASSGGYQRAANTEAFF
.,TRBV6-5,TRBJ2-3,TRBD2,TGTGCCAGCAGTTATAGCGGGATGGTAGGCACAGATACGCAGTATTTT,CASSYSGMVGTDTQYF
.,TRBV25-1,TRBJ2-5,TRBD2,TGTGCCAGCGGAATTGGGCTAGCGGATCAAGAGACCCAGTACTTC,CASGIGLADQETQYF
.,TRBV13,TRBJ2-7,TRBD1,TGTGCCAGCAGCGGGGGGGACAGGGGTTCCTACGAGCAGTACTTC,CASSGGDRGSYEQYF